This T cell receptor beta chain was sequenced for a study of blood T cell repertoires in COVID-19. Study at large: Acute and convalescent COVID-19 specimens originated in the United States, Italy and Spain. From T cells, B-cell-depleted T cells, or PBMCs came the material, which was cDNA or gDNA.

The ends lost 6 bases at V and 2 bases at J; junction bases unmatched: 3. The V gene's germline CDR1 is SNHLY and CDR2 FYNNEI. The CDR3 has 14 residues. As handled by the study authors: Estimation of nucleated cell counts relied on the amplification of reference gene primers. Measured with immunoSEQ multiplex PCR; TCRdb has only the in-frame clones, and not every one. D and trimming were read from the DNA, whereas the V and J calls and clone size are those reported in that table. The sample includes 160,000 or so clones, around 80% seen only once; the top ten take more than 7.5%. This receptor was taken from a woman between 45 and 65 years old with acute or convalescent COVID-19. Sample: peripheral blood. The chain recombines TRBV2 with TRBJ2-5; TRBD2 matches at 10 bases. The CDR3 sequence: CASSLAGVQETQYF. The CDR3 DNA follows: TGTGCCAGCAGCCTAGCGGGGGTGCAAGAGACCCAGTACTTC.